The present T cell receptor (beta chain) was sequenced within a study of blood T cell repertoires in COVID-19. Study context: Both acute and convalescent COVID-19 samples were obtained from the United States, Italy and Spain. Sources were T cells, B-cell-depleted T cells, or PBMCs; the material itself was cDNA or gDNA.

Authors' methods: Amplification with reference gene primers provided the estimates of nucleated cell counts. Data came from immunoSEQ multiplex PCR; TCRdb stores just in-frame clones and leaves some out. The DNA gave D and trimming, while V, J and clone size come from that table. The sample consists of tens of thousands of clones, around 79% of them appearing once. The CDR3 has 15 amino acids. Germline V gives CDR1 SNHLY, CDR2 FYNNEI. V trimming: 6 bases; J trimming: 0 bases; junction bases outside the gene matches: 5. This chain connects TRBV2 to TRBJ1-3; 7 positions agree with TRBD1. Sequencing used peripheral blood. This receptor was taken from a human donor with active or convalescent COVID-19. The donor label of this sample is uncertain. CDR3 nucleotide sequence: TGTGCCAGCAGGAGAAGGGACAGCTCTGGAAACACCATATATTTT. Protein: CASRRRDSSGNTIYF.